The 16 T cell receptor beta chains reported below all come from one sample, sequenced in a study of CD8 T cells in Susac syndrome. cDNA came from around 0.5 to 1 ug RNA primed by random hexamers. Via MiXCR, TCRdb re-called the immunoSEQ multiplex PCR reads, giving one row per CDR3 protein. The sample carries about 300,000 distinct CDR3 sequences, approximately 91% recorded once. The sample taken for sequencing was CD8+ T cells from PBMCs. These receptors all stem from a human donor with multiple sclerosis.

In this sample, this clonotype turned up a few times. The genes are TRBV7-9 and TRBJ2-1; possibly TRBD2 for D (6 bases). This CDR3 region has 15 residues. In germline, CDR1 is SEHNR, CDR2 FQNEAQ (reference sequence). The V end was cut by 5 bases, the J end by 4 bases, with 15 bases between. The CDR3, as DNA: TGTGCCAGCAGCGATAGTGGGGGGAGGTACAATGAGCAGTTCTTC. It translates to CASSDSGGRYNEQFF.

The CDR3 region is CASSQDLGSSYEQYF. CDR3 DNA sequence: TGTGCCAGCAGCCAAGATTTAGGGTCCTCCTACGAGCAGTACTTC. V gene TRBV4-2 combines with J gene TRBJ2-7; D not certain. From germline, CDR1 is LGHNA and CDR2 YNFKEQ. This CDR3 is built from 15 residues. V was shortened by 0 bases and J by 0 bases, with 9 bases between the two germline ends.

The chain couples TRBV15 to TRBJ1-4; tentative D call: TRBD1 (6 bases). Trimming took off 0 bases at V and 7 bases at J, with 15 bases between the two ends. This CDR3 is 16 amino acids long. CDR1 and CDR2 (germline): LNHNV, YYDKDF (reference sequence). DNA of the CDR3: TGTGCCACCAGCAGAGATCGTACAGGGCGAGCTGAAAAACTGTTTTTT. Protein product: CATSRDRTGRAEKLFF.

The chain links TRBV19 to TRBJ1-1; D is possibly TRBD1 (5 bases). V was shortened by 3 bases and J by 3 bases, with 14 bases between the two germline ends. The CDR3 extends over 15 amino acids. CDR1 and CDR2 from the germline V gene are LNHDA and SQIVND (reference sequence). CDR3 residues: CASSIIPTDYTEAFF. CDR3 DNA sequence: TGTGCCAGTAGTATTATCCCGACAGACTACACTGAAGCTTTCTTT.

V and J are TRBV7-9 and TRBJ2-1; D remains unclear. Looked up from germline, CDR1 is SEHNR and CDR2 is FQNEAQ (reference sequence). The V end lost 1 base, the J end lost 5 bases, and 3 bases lay between the germline ends. This CDR3 contains 12 residues. In DNA form, the CDR3 reads TGTGCCAGCAGCTTAGAGCACAATGAGCAGTTCTTC. Translation gives CASSLEHNEQFF.

The J gene is TRBJ2-7, the V gene TRBV20-1, with D perhaps assigned TRBD1 or TRBD2 (7 bases each). V lost 5 bases to trimming and J lost 4 bases, with 21 bases between them. The CDR3 covers 15 residues. The V gene's germline CDR1 is DFQATT and CDR2 SNEGSKA (reference sequence). This chain's CDR3 is CSAPDREGAGYEQYF. CDR3 DNA: TGCAGTGCTCCCGACAGGGAGGGGGCAGGATACGAGCAGTACTTC.

The rearrangement uses TRBV19 and TRBJ2-3; the D gene is possibly TRBD1 (6 bases). The length of the CDR3 is 15 residues. From germline, CDR1 is LNHDA and CDR2 SQIVND (reference sequence). V was clipped by 2 bases and J by 2 bases, with 11 bases between them. The CDR3 is CASSIMGQDTDTQYF. DNA for the CDR3: TGTGCCAGTAGTATAATGGGACAAGACACAGATACGCAGTATTTT.

The chain's CDR3 is CASRLGTSQTQYF. The CDR3 DNA follows: TGCGCCAGCAGGCTCGGGACGAGCCAGACCCAGTACTTC. The chain links TRBV5-1 to TRBJ2-5; D may be TRBD1 or TRBD2 (5 bases each). Germline V CDR1 and CDR2: SGHRS, YFSETQ. The CDR3 has 13 amino acids. The V end was cut by 5 bases, the J end by 6 bases, with 14 bases between.

This chain connects TRBV9 to TRBJ2-7; 10 bases align to TRBD1. This CDR3 comprises 17 residues. Trimming at V came to 3 bases and at J to 3 bases, leaving 12 bases not matched to a gene. The germline CDR1 and CDR2 sequences are SGDLS and YYNGEE. As DNA, the CDR3 is TGTGCCAGCAGCGGATTCCCCGACAGGGGGCGAATCTACGAGCAGTACTTC. Its protein product is CASSGFPDRGRIYEQYF.

This rearrangement joins TRBV7-9 to TRBJ2-5; TRBD2 aligns across 8 bases. CDR1 is SEHNR, CDR2 FQNEAQ, per germline (reference sequence). The CDR3 has 14 amino acids. V gave up 10 bases and J gave up 5 bases; unmatched junction bases: 12. The CDR3 DNA sequence: TGTGCCACCCATCGGGGACTAGGGGTGGAGACCCAGTACTTC. This sequence encodes CATHRGLGVETQYF.

The chain recombines TRBV15 with TRBJ2-1; a possible D gene is TRBD2 (5 bases). V was trimmed by 7 bases and J by 0 bases, leaving 10 bases between them. This CDR3 comprises 14 residues. Germline lookup yields CDR1 LNHNV and CDR2 YYDKDF (reference sequence). CDR3 residues: CATKAASSYNEQFF. Here the CDR3 DNA reads TGTGCCACCAAAGCGGCAAGCTCCTACAATGAGCAGTTCTTC.

V and J are TRBV20-1 and TRBJ2-7; 12 bases line up with TRBD2. V shed 4 bases and J 4 bases; nucleotides not matched to a gene: 2. The CDR3 is 13 amino acids. Germline V gene lookup returns CDR1 DFQATT and CDR2 SNEGSKA (reference sequence). In DNA, the CDR3 is TGCAGTGCTACCGGGACTAGCGGGTACGAGCAGTACTTC. Translating gives CSATGTSGYEQYF.

The chain uses TRBV6-1 and TRBJ1-3, with TRBD1 matching over 8 bases. The CDR3 sequence is 15 residues long. Trimming took 5 bases from V and 4 from J; bases not matched to a gene: 7. Germline CDR1 and CDR2: MNHNS and SASEGT. In nucleotides, the CDR3 is TGTGCCAGCAGTCAGGAGACAGGGGAAGGAAACACCATATATTTT. Translated: CASSQETGEGNTIYF.

This clonotype was counted once. The rearrangement joins TRBV5-5 to TRBJ1-5; no clear D gene. The germline V gene encodes CDR1 SGHKS and CDR2 YYEKEE (reference sequence). This CDR3 is 16 amino acids long. Trimming removed 1 base at V and 2 bases at J, with 13 bases between. The CDR3 DNA reads TGTGCCAGCAGCTTGTATGGACCCTTGGGCAATCAGCCCCAGCATTTT. Amino acids: CASSLYGPLGNQPQHF.

The V call is TRBV20-1, the J call TRBJ1-5; 10 bases agree with TRBD1. J gave up 5 bases and V 4 bases, and 2 bases lay outside the gene matches. The CDR3 loop spans 13 amino acids. Germline V lookup: CDR1 DFQATT, CDR2 SNEGSKA (reference sequence). DNA of the CDR3: TGCAGTGCTAAGACAGGGGGCGATCAGCCCCAGCATTTT. The encoded protein is CSAKTGGDQPQHF.

Comment on this clonotype: The germline gene is not matched at one end of the junction; a read error may be the cause. The genes are TRBV3-1 and TRBJ1-6; D gene ambiguous. The CDR3 length is 15 residues. Germline V CDR1 and CDR2: LGHDT, YNNKEL (reference sequence). DNA for the CDR3: TGTGCCAGCAGCGAAACTTACAACCCGACGGCACGATTTTCCTTT. Protein sequence: CASSETYNPTARFSF.